The clone carrying this T cell receptor beta chain was recorded a few times. As yet, its antigen is unknown. The entry originates in a study of beta chain features in type 1 diabetes. The study's findings and limits: There was a moderate but significant shortening of TCRB CDR3s in all four CD4+ subsets of Type 1 diabetes patients.

Expressed TCRB transcripts were sequenced because the isolated RNA had all been reverse transcribed beforehand. About 3.7 million reads on average were seen across naive, central memory and regulatory T cell samples. TCRdb's table, derived via immunoSEQ multiplex PCR, lists solely in-frame clones and lacks some. The repertoire holds hundreds of thousands of clones, with over 12% as singletons. Germline assignment: CDR1 LGHNT and CDR2 FRNRAP. CDR3 size: 13 residues. V lost 3 bases and J lost 1, with 6 bases in between. V is TRBV12-5 and J is TRBJ1-1; D is undetermined. This clonotype originated in a man younger than 35 with type 1 diabetes. Sequencing was done on a sample of naive CD4+ T cells from blood. The CDR3 region has the DNA TGTGCTAGTGGTTTCAATGAGAACACTGAAGCTTTCTTT. It specifies CASGFNENTEAFF.